This T cell receptor beta chain derives from a study of cytomegalovirus exposure and HLA in healthy donors. Across the study: Within the Caucasian-associated ancestry cluster were roughly 79% of the roughly 360 genotyped donors.

Primers: 60 Vbeta forward and 13 Jbeta reverse. TCRdb's copy holds only in-frame clones and misses some; the assay was immunoSEQ multiplex PCR. The sample consists of around 170,000 clones, around 80% of them appearing once. Concerning this clone: Its antigen is as yet unknown.

The germline V gene encodes CDR1 LNHDA and CDR2 SQIVND (reference sequence). Germline trimming cut 3 bases from V and 0 bases from J; bases unmatched to any gene: 11. CDR3 length equals 17 residues. Findings and limits, study-wide: Some highly shared sequence variants likely arose as a pipeline artifact. Rates of TCR association differed by HLA locus in a later analysis, with DRB1 highest and HLA-C lowest.

This chain links TRBV19 with TRBJ2-7; the match to TRBD2 covers 7 bases. Specimen: PBMCs. The clonotype originates from a girl aged 10-17 years in good health and CMV-seropositive. DNA for the CDR3: TGTGCCAGTAGTATTACTTGGAGACTAGCAGACTCCTACGAGCAGTACTTC. Translated: CASSITWRLADSYEQYF.